The 12 T cell receptor beta chains below all came from one sample that was sequenced in a study of CD8 T cells in Susac syndrome. Random hexamers served to reverse transcribe roughly 0.5 to 1 ug RNA. TCRdb reanalysed the immunoSEQ multiplex PCR reads using MiXCR and keeps one entry per CDR3 protein. In the table there are roughly 140,000 distinct CDR3 sequences, roughly 95% of which are singletons. The source material was CD4+ T cells from PBMCs. These receptor sequences come from a human donor with Susac syndrome.

V usage is TRBV12-3 or TRBV12-4 and J usage is TRBJ2-5; no reliable D call. The CDR3 has 12 amino acids. V was trimmed by 4 bases and J by 3 bases, leaving 6 bases between them. For the CDR3, the DNA is TGTGCCAGCAGTTCAGGAGAAGAGACCCAGTACTTC. Translated: CASSSGEETQYF.

The J gene is TRBJ2-5, the V gene TRBV15; D perhaps matches TRBD1 (5 bases). The CDR3 contains 15 residues. Trimming left V 4 bases short and J 1 base short, with 13 bases between. CDR1 and CDR2 (germline): LNHNV, YYDKDF (reference sequence). In DNA form, the CDR3 reads TGTGCCACCAGCAAGGGGCATGGAGTCCAAGAGACCCAGTACTTC. This codes for CATSKGHGVQETQYF.

The sample holds a few counts of this clonotype. The gene calls are TRBV14 and TRBJ1-1; D gene uncertain. V shed 4 bases and J shed 0 bases, with 6 bases lying between them. The length of the CDR3 is 13 residues. CDR1 and CDR2 (germline): SGHDN, FVKESK. The CDR3 nucleotides are TGTGCCAGCAGCCGCCAGATGAACACTGAAGCTTTCTTT. Encoded protein: CASSRQMNTEAFF.

The chain uses TRBV2 and TRBJ1-5, with D uncertain. The length of the CDR3 is 14 residues. V was trimmed by 8 bases and J by 2 bases, leaving 13 bases between them. Germline V gives CDR1 SNHLY, CDR2 FYNNEI. CDR3 sequence (DNA): TGTGCCAGCGGTCCGGGAGTGGGCAATCAGCCCCAGCATTTT. Its protein is CASGPGVGNQPQHF.

The chain joins TRBV25-1 to TRBJ1-5, with TRBD1 matching 8 bases. J gave up 6 bases and V 7 bases, and 17 bases lay outside the gene matches. CDR3 length: 17 amino acids. Per the germline V gene, CDR1 is MGHDK and CDR2 is SYGVNS. CDR3 bases: TGTGCCAGCATGTGCTGGCACGGGACAGGTGGAGCTCAGCCCCAGCATTTT. Its translation: CASMCWHGTGGAQPQHF.

The V and J genes are TRBV28 and TRBJ1-1, with 7 bases matching TRBD1. The CDR3 length is 13 residues. The germline V gene has CDR1 MDHEN and CDR2 SYDVKM. The ends lost 6 bases at V and 10 bases at J; junction bases unmatched: 11. The CDR3 region has the DNA TGTGCCAGCAGGACCGGGACAGCCCTCGGAGCTTTCTTT. This codes for CASRTGTALGAFF.

CDR3 DNA: TGTGCCAGTAGTGACGCCGGGTCTTATTACGAGCAGTACTTC. This sequence encodes CASSDAGSYYEQYF. The chain employs TRBV19 and TRBJ2-7; D uncertain. Germline lookup yields CDR1 LNHDA and CDR2 SQIVND (reference sequence). Deletions cut 5 bases from V and 4 bases from J, with 15 bases between. The CDR3 spans 14 residues.

The chain links TRBV19 to TRBJ1-5; D gene ambiguous. The CDR3 covers 13 residues. Trimming removed 7 bases from V and 2 bases from J, with 9 bases in between. Germline V gene sequence: CDR1 LNHDA, CDR2 SQIVND (reference sequence). CDR3 sequence (DNA): TGTGCCAGTAAAGGAGAGGGCAATCAGCCCCAGCATTTT. It is translated as CASKGEGNQPQHF.

V is TRBV20-1 and J is TRBJ1-2; the D gene is possibly TRBD1 (6 bases). The CDR3 contains 12 residues. The V gene lost 6 bases and the J gene lost 4 bases, with 12 bases spanning the gap. CDR1 DFQATT and CDR2 SNEGSKA come from the germline V gene (reference sequence). Here the CDR3 reads CSASRGLYGYTF. The CDR3 DNA is TGCAGTGCGAGCAGGGGCCTCTATGGCTACACCTTC.

The V and J genes are TRBV20-1 and TRBJ2-3; D may be TRBD1 (6 bases). V was shortened by 2 bases and J by 3 bases, with 9 bases between the two germline ends. The V gene's germline CDR1 is DFQATT and CDR2 SNEGSKA (reference sequence). The CDR3 loop spans 13 amino acids. CDR3 region: CSARLTGTDTQYF. CDR3 bases: TGCAGTGCTAGACTCACAGGGACAGATACGCAGTATTTT.

The rearrangement uses TRBV6-5 and TRBJ1-1; a possible D gene is TRBD1 (5 bases). V was pared by 2 bases and J by 4 bases, with 11 bases between. The V gene's germline CDR1 is MNHEY and CDR2 SVGAGI. The length of the CDR3 is 14 residues. Written as DNA, the CDR3 is TGTGCCAGCAGTTACCGTCCGGGGGGCACTGAAGCTTTCTTT. Amino acid sequence: CASSYRPGGTEAFF.

This clonotype has just one count. This chain uses TRBV11-3 with TRBJ2-7; D not resolved. This CDR3 spans 12 amino acids. Germline CDR1 is SGHNT and CDR2 is YENEEA. V lost 0 bases to trimming and J lost 6 bases, with 6 bases between them. The CDR3 nucleotides are TGTGCCAGCAGCTTAGATCTTGGCGAGCAGTACTTC. Amino acids: CASSLDLGEQYF. Together with reference TRBV11-3 and TRBJ2-7, the CDR3 gives the full variable domain: EAGVVQSPRYKIIEKKQPVAFWCNPISGHNTLYWYLQNLGQGPELLIRYENEEAVDDSQLPKDRFSAERLKGVDSTLKIQPAELGDSAVYLCASSLDLGEQYFGPGTRLTVT.